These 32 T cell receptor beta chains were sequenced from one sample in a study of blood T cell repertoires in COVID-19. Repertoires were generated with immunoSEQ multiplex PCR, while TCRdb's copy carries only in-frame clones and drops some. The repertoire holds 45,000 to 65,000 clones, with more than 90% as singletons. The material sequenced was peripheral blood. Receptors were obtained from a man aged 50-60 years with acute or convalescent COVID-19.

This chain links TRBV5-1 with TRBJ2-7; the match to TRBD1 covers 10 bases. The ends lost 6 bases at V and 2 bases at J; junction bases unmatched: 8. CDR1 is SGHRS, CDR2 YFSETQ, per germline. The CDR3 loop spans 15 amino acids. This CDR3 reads CASTPGGQGAYEQYF. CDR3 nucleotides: TGCGCCAGCACTCCGGGAGGACAGGGGGCCTACGAGCAGTACTTC.

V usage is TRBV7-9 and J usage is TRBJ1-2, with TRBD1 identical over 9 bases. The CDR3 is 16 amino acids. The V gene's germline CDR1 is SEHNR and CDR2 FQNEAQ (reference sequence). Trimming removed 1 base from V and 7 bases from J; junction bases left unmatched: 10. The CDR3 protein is CASSLVLQGAGVGYTF. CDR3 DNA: TGTGCCAGCAGCTTAGTCCTACAGGGGGCCGGAGTTGGCTACACCTTC.

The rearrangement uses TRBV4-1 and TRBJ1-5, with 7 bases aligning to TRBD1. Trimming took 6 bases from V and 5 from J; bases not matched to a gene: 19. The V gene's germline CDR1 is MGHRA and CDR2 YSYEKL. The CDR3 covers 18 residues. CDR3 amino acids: CASSYRWETGFTHQPQHF. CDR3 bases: TGCGCCAGCAGTTATCGTTGGGAGACAGGGTTTACTCATCAGCCCCAGCATTTT.

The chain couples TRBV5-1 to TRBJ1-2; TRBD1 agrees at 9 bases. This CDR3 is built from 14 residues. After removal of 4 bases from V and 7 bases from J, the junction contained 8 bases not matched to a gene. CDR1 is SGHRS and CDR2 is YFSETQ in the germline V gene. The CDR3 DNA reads TGCGCCAGCAGCCTTACTGGGACAGGGAGTGGCTACACCTTC. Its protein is CASSLTGTGSGYTF. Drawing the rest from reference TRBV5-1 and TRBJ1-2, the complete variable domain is KAGVTQTPRYLIKTRGQQVTLSCSPISGHRSVSWYQQTPGQGLQFLFEYFSETQRNKGNFPGRFSGRQFSNSRSEMNVSTLELGDSALYLCASSLTGTGSGYTFGSGTRLTVV.

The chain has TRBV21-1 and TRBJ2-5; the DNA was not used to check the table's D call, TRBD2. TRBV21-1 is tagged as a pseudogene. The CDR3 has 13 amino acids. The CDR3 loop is CAKTREGQETQYF. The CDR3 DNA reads TGTGCCAAGACGCGGGAGGGGCAAGAGACCCAGTACTTC.

DNA of the CDR3: TGTGCCAGCGGCCTTTGGACTAGCGTCCCCGAGCAGTACTTC. It yields the protein CASGLWTSVPEQYF. The chain recombines TRBV6-2 or TRBV6-3 with TRBJ2-7; 9 nucleotides agree with TRBD2. Germline V CDR1 and CDR2: MNHEY, SVGEGT. CDR3 length: 14 amino acids. J was trimmed by 6 bases and V by 8 bases; bases with no gene match: 11.

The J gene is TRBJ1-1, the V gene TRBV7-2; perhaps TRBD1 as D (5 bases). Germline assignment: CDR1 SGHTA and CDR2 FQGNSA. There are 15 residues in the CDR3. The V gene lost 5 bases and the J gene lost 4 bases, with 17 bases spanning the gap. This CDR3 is CASSAKRGGSTEAFF. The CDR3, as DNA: TGTGCCAGCAGCGCCAAGCGGGGGGGATCCACTGAAGCTTTCTTT.

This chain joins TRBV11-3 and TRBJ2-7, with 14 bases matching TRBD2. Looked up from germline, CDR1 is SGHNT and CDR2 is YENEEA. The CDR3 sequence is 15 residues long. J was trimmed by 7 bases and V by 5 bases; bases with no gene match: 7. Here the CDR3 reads CASSRRLAGGGEQYF. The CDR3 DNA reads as TGTGCCAGCAGCCGGAGACTAGCGGGAGGGGGAGAGCAGTACTTC.

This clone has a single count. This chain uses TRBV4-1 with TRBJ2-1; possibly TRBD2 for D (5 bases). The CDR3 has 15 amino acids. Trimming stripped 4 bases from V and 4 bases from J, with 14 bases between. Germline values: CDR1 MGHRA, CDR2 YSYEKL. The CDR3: CASSRSGVSYNEQFF. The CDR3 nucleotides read TGCGCCAGCAGCCGATCCGGGGTTTCTTACAATGAGCAGTTCTTC.

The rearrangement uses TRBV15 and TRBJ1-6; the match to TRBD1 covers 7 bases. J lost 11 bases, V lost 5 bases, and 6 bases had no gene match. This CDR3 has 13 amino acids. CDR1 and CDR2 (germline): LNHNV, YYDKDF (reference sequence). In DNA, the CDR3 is TGTGCCACCAGCGCCCGACAGGGTACACCCCTCCACTTT. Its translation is CATSARQGTPLHF.

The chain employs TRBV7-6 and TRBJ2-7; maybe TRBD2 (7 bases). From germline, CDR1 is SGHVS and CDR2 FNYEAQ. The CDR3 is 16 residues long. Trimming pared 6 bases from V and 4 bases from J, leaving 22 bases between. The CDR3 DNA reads TGTGCCAGCAGTCCTGGGGGGGCGACTAGCTGGTACGAGCAGTACTTC. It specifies CASSPGGATSWYEQYF.

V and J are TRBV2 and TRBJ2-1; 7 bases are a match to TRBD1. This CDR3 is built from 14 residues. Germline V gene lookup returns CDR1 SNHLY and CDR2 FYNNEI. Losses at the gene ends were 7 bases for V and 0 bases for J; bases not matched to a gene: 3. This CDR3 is CASKNRGSYNEQFF. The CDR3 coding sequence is TGTGCCAGCAAAAACAGGGGCTCCTACAATGAGCAGTTCTTC.

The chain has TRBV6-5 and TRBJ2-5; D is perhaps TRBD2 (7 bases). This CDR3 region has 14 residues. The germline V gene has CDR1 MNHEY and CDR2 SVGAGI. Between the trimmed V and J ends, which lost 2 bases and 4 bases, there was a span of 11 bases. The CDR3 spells CASSYGGAGETQYF. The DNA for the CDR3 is TGTGCCAGCAGTTACGGGGGGGCGGGAGAGACCCAGTACTTC.

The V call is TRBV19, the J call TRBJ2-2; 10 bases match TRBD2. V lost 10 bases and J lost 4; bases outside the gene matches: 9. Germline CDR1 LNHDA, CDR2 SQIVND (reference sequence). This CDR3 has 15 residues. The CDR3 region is CATKGTSVPTGELFF. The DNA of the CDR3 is TGTGCCACCAAGGGGACTAGCGTTCCCACCGGGGAGCTGTTTTTT.

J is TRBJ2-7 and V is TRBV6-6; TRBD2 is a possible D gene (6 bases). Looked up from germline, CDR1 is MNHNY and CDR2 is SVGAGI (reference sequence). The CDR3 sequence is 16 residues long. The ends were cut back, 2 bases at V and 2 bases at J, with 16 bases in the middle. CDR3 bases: TGTGCCAGCAGTTACCCCGGACCTAGCGCTGCCTACGAGCAGTACTTC. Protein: CASSYPGPSAAYEQYF.

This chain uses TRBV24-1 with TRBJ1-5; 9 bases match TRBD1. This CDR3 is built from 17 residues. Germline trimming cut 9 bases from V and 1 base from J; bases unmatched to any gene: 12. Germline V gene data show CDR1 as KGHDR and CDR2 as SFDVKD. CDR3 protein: CATPETDRGESNQPQHF. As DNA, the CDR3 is TGTGCCACCCCTGAAACTGACAGGGGGGAGAGCAATCAGCCCCAGCATTTT.

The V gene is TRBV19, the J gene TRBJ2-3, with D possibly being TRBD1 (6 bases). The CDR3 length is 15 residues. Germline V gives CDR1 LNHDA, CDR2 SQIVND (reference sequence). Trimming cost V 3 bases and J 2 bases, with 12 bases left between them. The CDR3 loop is CASSISGAVTDTQYF. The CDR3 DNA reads TGTGCCAGTAGTATTTCAGGGGCGGTCACAGATACGCAGTATTTT.

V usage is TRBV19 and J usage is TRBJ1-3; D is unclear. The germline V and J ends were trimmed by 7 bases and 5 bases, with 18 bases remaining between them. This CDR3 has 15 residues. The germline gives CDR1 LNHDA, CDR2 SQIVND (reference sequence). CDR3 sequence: CASTPIIGQRNTIYF. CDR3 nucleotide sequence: TGTGCCAGTACCCCAATCATCGGTCAACGAAACACCATATATTTT. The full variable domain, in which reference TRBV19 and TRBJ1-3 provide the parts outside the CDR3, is DGGITQSPKYLFRKEGQNVTLSCEQNLNHDAMYWYRQDPGQGLRLIYYSQIVNDFQKGDIAEGYSVSREKKESFPLTVTSAQKNPTAFYLCASTPIIGQRNTIYFGEGSWLTVV.

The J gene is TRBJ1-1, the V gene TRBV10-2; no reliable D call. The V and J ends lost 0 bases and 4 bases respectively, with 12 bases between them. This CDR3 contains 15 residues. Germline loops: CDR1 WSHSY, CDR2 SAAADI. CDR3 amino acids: CASSESGRVSTEAFF. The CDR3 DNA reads TGCGCCAGCAGTGAGTCGGGGAGGGTTAGCACTGAAGCTTTCTTT.

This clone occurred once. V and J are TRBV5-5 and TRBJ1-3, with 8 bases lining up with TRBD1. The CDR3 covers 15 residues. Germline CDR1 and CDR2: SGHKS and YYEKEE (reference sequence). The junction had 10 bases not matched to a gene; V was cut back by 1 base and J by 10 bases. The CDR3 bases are TGTGCCAGCAGCTTGCCCACAGGGGGGATTGATACCATATATTTT. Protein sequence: CASSLPTGGIDTIYF.

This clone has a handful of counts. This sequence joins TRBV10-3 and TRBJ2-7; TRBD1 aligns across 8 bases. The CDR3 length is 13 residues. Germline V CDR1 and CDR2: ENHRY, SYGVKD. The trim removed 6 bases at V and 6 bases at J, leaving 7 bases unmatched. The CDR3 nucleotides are TGTGCCATCAGAGGATCGACAGGGGCCGAGCAGTACTTC. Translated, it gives CAIRGSTGAEQYF.

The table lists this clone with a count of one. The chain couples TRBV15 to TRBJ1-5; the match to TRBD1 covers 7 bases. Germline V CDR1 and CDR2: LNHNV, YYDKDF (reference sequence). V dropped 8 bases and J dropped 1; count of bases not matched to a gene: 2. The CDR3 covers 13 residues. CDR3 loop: CATGQVSNQPQHF. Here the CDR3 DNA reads TGTGCCACCGGACAGGTGAGCAATCAGCCCCAGCATTTT.

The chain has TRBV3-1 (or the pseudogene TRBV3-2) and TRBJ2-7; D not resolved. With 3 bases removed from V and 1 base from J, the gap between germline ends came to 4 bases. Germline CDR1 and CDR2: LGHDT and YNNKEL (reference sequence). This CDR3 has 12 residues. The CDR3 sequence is CASSQSSYEQYF. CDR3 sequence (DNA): TGTGCCAGCAGCCAGTCTTCCTACGAGCAGTACTTC.

The CDR3: CASSLKHTGVSGANVLTF. In DNA, the CDR3 is TGTGCCAGCAGCTTAAAGCATACAGGGGTCTCTGGGGCCAACGTCCTGACTTTC. This rearrangement joins TRBV11-2 to TRBJ2-6; 7 bases fit TRBD1. Trimming removed 2 bases from V and 0 bases from J; junction bases left unmatched: 7. Germline V gene data show CDR1 as SGHAT and CDR2 as FQNNGV. The CDR3 sequence is 18 residues long.

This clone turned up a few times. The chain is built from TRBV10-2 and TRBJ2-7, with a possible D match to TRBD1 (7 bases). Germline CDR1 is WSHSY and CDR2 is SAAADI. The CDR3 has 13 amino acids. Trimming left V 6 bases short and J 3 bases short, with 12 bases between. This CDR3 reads CASSAGGGYEQYF. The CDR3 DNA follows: TGCGCCAGCAGCGCAGGGGGAGGCTACGAGCAGTACTTC.

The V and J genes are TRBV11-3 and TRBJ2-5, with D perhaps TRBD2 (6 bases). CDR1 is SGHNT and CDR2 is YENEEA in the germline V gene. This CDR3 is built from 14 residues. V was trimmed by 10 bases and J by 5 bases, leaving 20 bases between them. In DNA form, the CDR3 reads TGTGCCACTTCTACTAGCCGCTCTGGGGAGACCCAGTACTTC. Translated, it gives CATSTSRSGETQYF.

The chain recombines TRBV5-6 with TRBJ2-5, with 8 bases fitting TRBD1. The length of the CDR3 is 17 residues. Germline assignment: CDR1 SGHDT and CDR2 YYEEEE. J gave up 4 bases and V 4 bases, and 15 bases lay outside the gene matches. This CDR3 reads CASSPRGLGQGAETQYF. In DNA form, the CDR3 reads TGTGCCAGCAGCCCAAGGGGGTTGGGGCAGGGGGCAGAGACCCAGTACTTC. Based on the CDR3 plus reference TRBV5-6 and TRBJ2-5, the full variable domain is DAGVTQSPTHLIKTRGQQVTLRCSPKSGHDTVSWYQQALGQGPQFIFQYYEEEERQRGNFPDRFSGHQFPNYSSELNVNALLLGDSALYLCASSPRGLGQGAETQYFGPGTRLLVL.

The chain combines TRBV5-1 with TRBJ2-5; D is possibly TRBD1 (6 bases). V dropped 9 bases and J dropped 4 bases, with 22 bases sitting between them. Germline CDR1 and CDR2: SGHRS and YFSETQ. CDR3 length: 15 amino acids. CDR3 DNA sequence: TGCGCCACCAAAGAAGGACAGTCGGCCGGAGAGACCCAGTACTTC. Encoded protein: CATKEGQSAGETQYF.

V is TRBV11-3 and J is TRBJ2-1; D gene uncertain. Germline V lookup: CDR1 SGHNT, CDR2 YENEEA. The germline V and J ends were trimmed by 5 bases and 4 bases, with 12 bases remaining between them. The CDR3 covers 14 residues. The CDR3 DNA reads TGTGCCAGCAGCACAAGACTGAGATACAATGAGCAGTTCTTC. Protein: CASSTRLRYNEQFF.

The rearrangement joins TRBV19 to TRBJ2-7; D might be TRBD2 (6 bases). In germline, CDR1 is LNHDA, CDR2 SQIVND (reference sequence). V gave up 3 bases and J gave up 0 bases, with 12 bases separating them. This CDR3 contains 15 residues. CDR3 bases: TGTGCCAGTAGTATCTTTAGCGGATACTCCTACGAGCAGTACTTC. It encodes CASSIFSGYSYEQYF.

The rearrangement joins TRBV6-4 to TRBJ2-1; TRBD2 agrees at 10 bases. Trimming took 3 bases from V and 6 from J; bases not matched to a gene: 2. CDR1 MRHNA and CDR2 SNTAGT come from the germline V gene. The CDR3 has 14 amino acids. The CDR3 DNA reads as TGTGCCAGCAGTGAGAGCGGGAGGGCCAATGAGCAGTTCTTC. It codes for CASSESGRANEQFF.

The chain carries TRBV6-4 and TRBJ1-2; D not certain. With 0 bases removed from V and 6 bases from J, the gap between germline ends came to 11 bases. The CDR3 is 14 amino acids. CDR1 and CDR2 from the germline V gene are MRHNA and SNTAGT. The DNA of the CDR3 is TGTGCCAGCAGTGACTCAAACAGAGCCCATGGCTACACCTTC. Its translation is CASSDSNRAHGYTF.